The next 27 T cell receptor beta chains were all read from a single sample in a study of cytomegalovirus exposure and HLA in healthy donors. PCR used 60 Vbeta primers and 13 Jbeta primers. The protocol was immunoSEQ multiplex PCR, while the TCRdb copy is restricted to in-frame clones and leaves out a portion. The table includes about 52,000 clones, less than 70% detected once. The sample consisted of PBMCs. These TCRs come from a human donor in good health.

CDR3 in amino acids: CASNYLGQGESYTF. CDR3 in DNA: TGTGCCAGCAACTACCTGGGACAGGGAGAGAGCTACACCTTC. V and J are TRBV28 and TRBJ1-2, with 9 bases matching TRBD1. Germline-derived CDR1 and CDR2 are MDHEN and SYDVKM. With 7 bases clipped from V and 9 bases from J, the junction kept 12 bases outside the gene matches. This CDR3 region has 14 residues.

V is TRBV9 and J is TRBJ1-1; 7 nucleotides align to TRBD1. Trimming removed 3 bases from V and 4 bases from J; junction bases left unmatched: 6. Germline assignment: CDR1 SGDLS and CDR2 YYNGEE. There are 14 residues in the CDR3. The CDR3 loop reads CASSDGQDFTEAFF. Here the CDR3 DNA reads TGTGCCAGCAGCGATGGACAGGATTTCACTGAAGCTTTCTTT.

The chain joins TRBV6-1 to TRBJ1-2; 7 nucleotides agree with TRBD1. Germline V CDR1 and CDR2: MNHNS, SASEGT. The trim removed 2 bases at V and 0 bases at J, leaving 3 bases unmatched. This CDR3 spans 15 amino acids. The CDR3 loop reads CASSEPGQSNYGYTF. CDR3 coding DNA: TGTGCCAGCAGTGAACCGGGACAGTCTAACTATGGCTACACCTTC.

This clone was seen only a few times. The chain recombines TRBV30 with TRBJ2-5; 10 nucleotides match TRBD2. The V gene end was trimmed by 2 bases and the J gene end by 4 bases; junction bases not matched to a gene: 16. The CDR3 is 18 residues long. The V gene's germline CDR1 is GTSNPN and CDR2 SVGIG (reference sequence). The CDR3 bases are TGTGCCTGGAGTAACCAGTGGCGGAGCGGGGGGGCCTCAGAGACCCAGTACTTC. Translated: CAWSNQWRSGGASETQYF.

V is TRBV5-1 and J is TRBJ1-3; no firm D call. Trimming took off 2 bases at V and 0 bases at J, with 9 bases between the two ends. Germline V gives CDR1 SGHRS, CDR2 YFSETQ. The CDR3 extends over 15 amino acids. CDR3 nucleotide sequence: TGCGCCAGCAGCTTTAACAGTAACTCTGGAAACACCATATATTTT. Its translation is CASSFNSNSGNTIYF.

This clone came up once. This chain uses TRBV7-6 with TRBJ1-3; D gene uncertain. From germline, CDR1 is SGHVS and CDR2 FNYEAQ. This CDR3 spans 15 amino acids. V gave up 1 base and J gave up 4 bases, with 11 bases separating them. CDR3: CASSLEPGLGNTIYF. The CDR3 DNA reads TGTGCCAGCAGCTTAGAACCAGGCTTGGGAAACACCATATATTTT.

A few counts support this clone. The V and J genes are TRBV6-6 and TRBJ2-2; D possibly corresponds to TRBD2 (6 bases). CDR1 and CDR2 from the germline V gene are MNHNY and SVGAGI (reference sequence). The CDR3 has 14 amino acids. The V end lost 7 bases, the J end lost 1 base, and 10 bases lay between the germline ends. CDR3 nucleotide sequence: TGTGCCAGCACCGGGGGTGTGAACACCGGGGAGCTGTTTTTT. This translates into CASTGGVNTGELFF.

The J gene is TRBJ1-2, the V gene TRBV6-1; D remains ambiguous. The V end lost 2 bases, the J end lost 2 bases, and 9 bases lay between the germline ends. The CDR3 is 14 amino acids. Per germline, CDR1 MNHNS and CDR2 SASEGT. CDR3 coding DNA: TGTGCCAGCAGTGAATATCCGGTGAACTATGGCTACACCTTC. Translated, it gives CASSEYPVNYGYTF.

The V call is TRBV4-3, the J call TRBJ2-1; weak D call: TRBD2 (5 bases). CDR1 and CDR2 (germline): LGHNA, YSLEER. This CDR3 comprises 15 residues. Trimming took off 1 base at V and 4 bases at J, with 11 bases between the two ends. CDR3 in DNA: TGCGCCAGCAGCCAAGCGTATACGGGGTACAATGAGCAGTTCTTC. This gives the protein CASSQAYTGYNEQFF.

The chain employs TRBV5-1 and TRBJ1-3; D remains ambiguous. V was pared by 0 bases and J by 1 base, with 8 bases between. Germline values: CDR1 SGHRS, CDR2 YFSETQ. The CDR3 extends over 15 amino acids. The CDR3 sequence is CASSLGLASGNTIYF. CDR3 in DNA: TGCGCCAGCAGCTTGGGGTTAGCATCTGGAAACACCATATATTTT. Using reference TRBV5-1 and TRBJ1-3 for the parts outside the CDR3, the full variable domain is KAGVTQTPRYLIKTRGQQVTLSCSPISGHRSVSWYQQTPGQGLQFLFEYFSETQRNKGNFPGRFSGRQFSNSRSEMNVSTLELGDSALYLCASSLGLASGNTIYFGEGSWLTVV.

This chain's CDR3 is CASSLAGGEGEKLFF. The DNA of the CDR3 is TGTGCCAGCAGCTTAGCAGGGGGCGAGGGTGAAAAACTGTTTTTT. This chain uses TRBV7-9 with TRBJ1-4; 7 nucleotides agree with TRBD1. V shed 0 bases and J 7 bases; nucleotides not matched to a gene: 5. The CDR3 spans 15 residues. Germline values: CDR1 SEHNR, CDR2 FQNEAQ (reference sequence).

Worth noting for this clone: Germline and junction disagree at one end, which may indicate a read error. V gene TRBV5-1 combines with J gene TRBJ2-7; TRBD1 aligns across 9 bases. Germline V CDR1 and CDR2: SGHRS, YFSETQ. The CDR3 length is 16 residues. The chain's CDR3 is CASSLVGTGISHEQYF. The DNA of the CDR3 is TGCGCCAGCAGCTTGGTTGGGACAGGGATCTCCCACGAGCAGTACTTC. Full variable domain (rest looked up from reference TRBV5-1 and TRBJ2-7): KAGVTQTPRYLIKTRGQQVTLSCSPISGHRSVSWYQQTPGQGLQFLFEYFSETQRNKGNFPGRFSGRQFSNSRSEMNVSTLELGDSALYLCASSLVGTGISHEQYFGPGTRLTVT.

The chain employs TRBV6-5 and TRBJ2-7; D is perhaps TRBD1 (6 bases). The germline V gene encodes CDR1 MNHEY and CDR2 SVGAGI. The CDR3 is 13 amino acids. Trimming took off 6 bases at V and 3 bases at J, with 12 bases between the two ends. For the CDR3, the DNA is TGTGCCAGCAGAACTGACAGGATCTACGAGCAGTACTTC. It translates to CASRTDRIYEQYF.

As DNA, the CDR3 is TGTGCCAGCAGCACACGACAGGGCGTTGAAAAACTGTTTTTT. As protein: CASSTRQGVEKLFF. This chain connects TRBV6-5 to TRBJ1-4; TRBD1 agrees at 7 bases. This CDR3 comprises 14 residues. Germline CDR1 and CDR2: MNHEY and SVGAGI. The trim removed 6 bases at V and 7 bases at J, leaving 8 bases unmatched.

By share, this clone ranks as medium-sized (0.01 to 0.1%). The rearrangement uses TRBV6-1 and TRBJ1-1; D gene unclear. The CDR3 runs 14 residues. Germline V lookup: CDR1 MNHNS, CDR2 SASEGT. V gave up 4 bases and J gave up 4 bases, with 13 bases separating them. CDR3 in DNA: TGTGCCAGCAGTGCCCTTGGCCGGGTCACTGAAGCTTTCTTT. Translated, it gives CASSALGRVTEAFF.

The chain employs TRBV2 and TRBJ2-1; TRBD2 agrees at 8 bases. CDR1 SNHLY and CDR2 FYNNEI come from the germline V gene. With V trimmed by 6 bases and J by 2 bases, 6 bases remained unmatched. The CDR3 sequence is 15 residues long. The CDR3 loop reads CASRSSGGPYNEQFF. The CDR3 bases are TGTGCCAGCAGGTCCAGCGGGGGACCCTACAATGAGCAGTTCTTC.

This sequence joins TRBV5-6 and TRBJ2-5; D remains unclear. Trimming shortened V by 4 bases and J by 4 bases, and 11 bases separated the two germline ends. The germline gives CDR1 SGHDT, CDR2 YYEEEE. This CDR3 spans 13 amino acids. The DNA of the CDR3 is TGTGCCAGCAGCCCCATCTCCGGAGAGACCCAGTACTTC. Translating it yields CASSPISGETQYF.

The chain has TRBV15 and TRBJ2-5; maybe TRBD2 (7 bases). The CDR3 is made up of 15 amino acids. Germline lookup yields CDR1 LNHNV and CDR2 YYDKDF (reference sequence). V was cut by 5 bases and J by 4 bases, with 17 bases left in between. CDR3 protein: CATSVGRGRVETQYF. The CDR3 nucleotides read TGTGCCACCAGCGTAGGAAGGGGGAGGGTAGAGACCCAGTACTTC.

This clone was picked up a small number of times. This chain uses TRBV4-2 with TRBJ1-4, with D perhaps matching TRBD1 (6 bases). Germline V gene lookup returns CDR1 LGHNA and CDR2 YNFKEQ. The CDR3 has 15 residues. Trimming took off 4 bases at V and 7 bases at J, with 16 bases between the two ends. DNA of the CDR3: TGTGCCAGCAGCCGCGGTAAAGGGGGGGCTGAAAAACTGTTTTTT. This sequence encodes CASSRGKGGAEKLFF.

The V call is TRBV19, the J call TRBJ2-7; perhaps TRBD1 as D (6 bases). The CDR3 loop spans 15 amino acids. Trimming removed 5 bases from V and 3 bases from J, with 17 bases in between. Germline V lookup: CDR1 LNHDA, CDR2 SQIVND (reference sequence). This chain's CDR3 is CASSGPGQLLYEQYF. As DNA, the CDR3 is TGTGCCAGTAGTGGACCGGGACAACTTCTCTACGAGCAGTACTTC.

CDR3 sequence (DNA): TGCAGCGTCGCGGGACAGAGCTCCTACGAGCAGTACTTC. Residues: CSVAGQSSYEQYF. J is TRBJ2-7 and V is TRBV29-1, with a possible D match to TRBD1 (7 bases). This CDR3 has 13 residues. CDR1 and CDR2 (germline): SQVTM, ANQGSEA. The V end was cut by 6 bases, the J end by 0 bases, with 12 bases between.

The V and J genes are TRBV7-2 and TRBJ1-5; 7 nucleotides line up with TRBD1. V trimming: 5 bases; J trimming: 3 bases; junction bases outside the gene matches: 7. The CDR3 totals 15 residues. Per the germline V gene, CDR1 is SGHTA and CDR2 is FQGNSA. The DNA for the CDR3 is TGTGCCAGCAGCCGGGGGCAGGGGGTCAATCAGCCCCAGCATTTT. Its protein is CASSRGQGVNQPQHF.

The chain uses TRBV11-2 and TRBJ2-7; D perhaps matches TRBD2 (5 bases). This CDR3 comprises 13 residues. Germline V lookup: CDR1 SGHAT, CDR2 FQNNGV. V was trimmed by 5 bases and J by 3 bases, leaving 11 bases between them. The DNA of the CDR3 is TGTGCCAGCAGCCCCGGACTCCGCTACGAGCAGTACTTC. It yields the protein CASSPGLRYEQYF.

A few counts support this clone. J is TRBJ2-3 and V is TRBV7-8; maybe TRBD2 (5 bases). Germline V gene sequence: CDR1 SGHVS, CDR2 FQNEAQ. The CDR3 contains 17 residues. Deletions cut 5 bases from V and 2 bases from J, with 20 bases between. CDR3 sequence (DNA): TGTGCCAGCAGCCTCGAATGGGGAGAGGGAACCACAGATACGCAGTATTTT. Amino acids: CASSLEWGEGTTDTQYF.

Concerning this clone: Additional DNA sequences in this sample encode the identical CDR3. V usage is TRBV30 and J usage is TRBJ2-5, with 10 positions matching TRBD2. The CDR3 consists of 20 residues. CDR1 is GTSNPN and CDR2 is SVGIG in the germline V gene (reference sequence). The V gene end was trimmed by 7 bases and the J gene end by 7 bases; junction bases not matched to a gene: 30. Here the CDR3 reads CASTPPSNLINERGGRTQYF. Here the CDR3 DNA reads TGTGCCTCCACCCCTCCTTCAAACCTAATTAACGAGCGGGGGGGCCGGACCCAGTACTTC.

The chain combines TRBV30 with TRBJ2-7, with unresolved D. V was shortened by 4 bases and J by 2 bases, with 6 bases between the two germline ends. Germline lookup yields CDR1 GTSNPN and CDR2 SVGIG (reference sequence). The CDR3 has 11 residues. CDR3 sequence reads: CAWTSAYEQYF. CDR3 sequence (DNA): TGTGCCTGGACCTCCGCCTACGAGCAGTACTTC.

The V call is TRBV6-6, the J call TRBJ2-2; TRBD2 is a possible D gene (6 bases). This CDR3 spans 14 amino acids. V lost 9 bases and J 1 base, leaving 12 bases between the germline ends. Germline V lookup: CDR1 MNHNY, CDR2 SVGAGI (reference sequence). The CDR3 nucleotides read TGTGCCAGTCGGCGGGACCTGAACACCGGGGAGCTGTTTTTT. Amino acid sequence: CASRRDLNTGELFF.